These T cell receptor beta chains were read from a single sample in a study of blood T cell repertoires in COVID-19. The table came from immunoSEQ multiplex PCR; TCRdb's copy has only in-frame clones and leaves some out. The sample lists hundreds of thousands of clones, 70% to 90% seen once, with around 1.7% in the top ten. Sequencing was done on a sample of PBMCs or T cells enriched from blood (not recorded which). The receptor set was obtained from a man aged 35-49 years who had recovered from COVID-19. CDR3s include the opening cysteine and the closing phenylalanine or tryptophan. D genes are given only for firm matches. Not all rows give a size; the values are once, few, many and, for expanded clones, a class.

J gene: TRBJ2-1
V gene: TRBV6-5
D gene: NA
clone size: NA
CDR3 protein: CASIRGTYNEQFF
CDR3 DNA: TGTGCCAGCATTCGGGGGACCTACAATGAGCAGTTCTTC

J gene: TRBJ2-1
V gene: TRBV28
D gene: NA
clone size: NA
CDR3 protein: CASGSGSSYNEQFF
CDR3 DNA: TGTGCCAGCGGAAGCGGAAGCTCCTACAATGAGCAGTTCTTC

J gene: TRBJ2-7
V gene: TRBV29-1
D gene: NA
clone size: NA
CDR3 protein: CSVWGYREGNEQYF
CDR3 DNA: TGCAGCGTTTGGGGGTACAGGGAAGGAAACGAGCAGTACTTC

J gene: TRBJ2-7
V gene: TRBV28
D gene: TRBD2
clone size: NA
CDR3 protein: CASSPGLAGISYEQYF
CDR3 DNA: TGTGCCAGCAGTCCCGGACTAGCGGGGATTTCCTACGAGCAGTACTTC

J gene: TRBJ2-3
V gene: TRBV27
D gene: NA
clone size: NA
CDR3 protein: CASTALPTDTQYF
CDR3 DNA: TGTGCCAGCACTGCGTTACCCACAGATACGCAGTATTTT

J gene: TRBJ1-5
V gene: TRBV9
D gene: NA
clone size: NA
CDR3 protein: CASSVARVGQPQHF
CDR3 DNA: TGTGCCAGCAGCGTAGCCAGGGTGGGTCAGCCCCAGCATTTT

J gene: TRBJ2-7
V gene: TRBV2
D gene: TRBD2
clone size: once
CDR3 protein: CASRPGLAGIYEQYF
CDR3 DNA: TGTGCCAGCAGGCCCGGACTAGCGGGGATCTACGAGCAGTACTTC

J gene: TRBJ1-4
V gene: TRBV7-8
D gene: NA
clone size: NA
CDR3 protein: CASSLSSREKLFF
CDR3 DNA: TGTGCCAGCAGCTTATCCAGCAGGGAAAAACTGTTTTTT

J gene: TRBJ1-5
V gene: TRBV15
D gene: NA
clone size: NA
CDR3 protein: CATSRTGSEDQPQHF
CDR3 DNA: TGTGCCACCAGCAGAACAGGGTCGGAGGATCAGCCCCAGCATTTT

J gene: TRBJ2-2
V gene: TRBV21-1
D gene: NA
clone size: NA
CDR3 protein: CASSLPMNVGSGSNDTGELFF
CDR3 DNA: NA

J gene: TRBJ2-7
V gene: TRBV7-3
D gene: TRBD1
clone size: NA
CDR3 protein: CASSWTGGGEQYF
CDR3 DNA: TGTGCCAGCAGCTGGACAGGGGGAGGCGAGCAGTACTTC

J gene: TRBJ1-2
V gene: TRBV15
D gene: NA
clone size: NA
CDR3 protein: CATSRDVDYGYTF
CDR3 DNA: TGTGCCACCAGCAGAGATGTCGACTATGGCTACACCTTC

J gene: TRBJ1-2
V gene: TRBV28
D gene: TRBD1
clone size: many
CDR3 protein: CASSPGGQFLNYGYTF
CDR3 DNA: TGTGCCAGCAGTCCCGGGGGACAGTTTCTCAACTATGGCTACACCTTC

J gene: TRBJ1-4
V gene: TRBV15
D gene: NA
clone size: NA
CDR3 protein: CATSRSDRDNSVF
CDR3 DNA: TGTGCCACCAGCAGATCCGACCGGGACAACTCTGTTTTT

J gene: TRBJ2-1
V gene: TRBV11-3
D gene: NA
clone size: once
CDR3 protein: CASSPAPTHNEQFF
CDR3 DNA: TGTGCCAGCAGCCCCGCCCCCACTCACAATGAGCAGTTCTTC

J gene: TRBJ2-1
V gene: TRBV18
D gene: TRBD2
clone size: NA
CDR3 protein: CASSPSTSGNNEQFF
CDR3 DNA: TGTGCCAGCTCACCAAGCACTAGCGGGAACAATGAGCAGTTCTTC

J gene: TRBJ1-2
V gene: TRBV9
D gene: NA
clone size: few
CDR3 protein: CASSASGGLDYGYTF
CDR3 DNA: TGTGCCAGCAGCGCCTCGGGGGGCCTGGACTATGGCTACACCTTC

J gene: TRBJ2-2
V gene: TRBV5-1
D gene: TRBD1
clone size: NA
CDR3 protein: CASSFWTGEDTGELFF
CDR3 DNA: TGCGCCAGCAGCTTCTGGACAGGGGAGGACACCGGGGAGCTGTTTTTT

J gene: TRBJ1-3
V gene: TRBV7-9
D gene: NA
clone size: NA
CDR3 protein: CASSREQGVYGNTIYF
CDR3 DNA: TGTGCCAGCAGCCGGGAACAGGGAGTGTATGGAAACACCATATATTTT

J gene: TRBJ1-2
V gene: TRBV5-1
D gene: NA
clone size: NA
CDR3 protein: CASRPWGQDYGYTF
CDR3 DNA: TGCGCCAGCCGGCCCTGGGGGCAGGACTATGGCTACACCTTC

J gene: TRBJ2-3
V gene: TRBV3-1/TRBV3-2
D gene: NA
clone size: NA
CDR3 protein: CASSQDWGSSTDTQYF
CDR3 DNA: TGTGCCAGCAGCCAAGATTGGGGCAGTAGCACAGATACGCAGTATTTT

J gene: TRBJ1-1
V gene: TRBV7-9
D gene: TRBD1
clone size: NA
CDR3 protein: CASRVQGSTEAFF
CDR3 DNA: TGTGCCAGCAGGGTACAGGGGAGCACTGAAGCTTTCTTT

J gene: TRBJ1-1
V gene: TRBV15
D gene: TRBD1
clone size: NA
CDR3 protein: CATSIQGANTEAFF
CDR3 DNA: TGTGCCACCAGCATACAGGGGGCCAACACTGAAGCTTTCTTT

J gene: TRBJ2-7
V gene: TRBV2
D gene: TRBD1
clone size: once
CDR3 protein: CASSGTGLHPAYEQYF
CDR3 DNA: TGTGCCAGCAGTGGGACAGGGTTACACCCCGCCTACGAGCAGTACTTC

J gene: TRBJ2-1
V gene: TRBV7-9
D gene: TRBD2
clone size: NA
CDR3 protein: CASSPKRRLAGGHEQFF
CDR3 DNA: TGTGCCAGCAGCCCCAAACGAAGACTAGCGGGAGGGCATGAGCAGTTCTTC

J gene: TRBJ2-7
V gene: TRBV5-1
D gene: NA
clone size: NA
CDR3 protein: CASKGASESYEQYF
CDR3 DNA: TGCGCCAGCAAGGGGGCTAGCGAATCCTACGAGCAGTACTTC